A single sample is the source of the 10 T cell receptor beta chains below, sequenced in a study of T cell repertoires in cytomegalovirus infection. TCRdb passed the reads through MiXCR, listing each CDR3 protein once. The data contain 310,000 or so distinct CDR3 sequences, about 17% of them singletons. The sample taken for sequencing was PBMCs. Receptors originate from a human donor in good health (CMV status not recorded). Some clones in this sample may be carry-over from other donors' samples.

The sample holds many counts of this clonotype. The chain links TRBV28 to TRBJ1-5, with TRBD1 matching 7 bases. The CDR3 totals 18 residues. After removal of 3 bases from V and 1 base from J, the junction contained 12 bases not matched to a gene. In germline, CDR1 is MDHEN, CDR2 SYDVKM. This CDR3 is CASSFSRGLVISNQPQHF. The CDR3 bases are TGTGCCAGCAGTTTCAGTAGGGGGCTCGTTATAAGCAATCAGCCCCAGCATTTT.

This clonotype appeared a few times. The J gene is TRBJ2-2, the V gene TRBV2; 7 bases are a match to TRBD2. Germline V gives CDR1 SNHLY, CDR2 FYNNEI. This CDR3 region has 16 residues. Germline trimming cut 1 base from V and 1 base from J; bases unmatched to any gene: 3. CDR3 residues: CASSEVGGGNTGELFF. Here the CDR3 DNA reads TGTGCCAGCAGTGAAGTTGGGGGGGGGAACACCGGGGAGCTGTTTTTT.

The chain joins TRBV12-3 or TRBV12-4 to TRBJ1-1; maybe TRBD1 (5 bases). The length of the CDR3 is 16 residues. The V end was cut by 1 base, the J end by 0 bases, with 12 bases between. The CDR3 bases are TGTGCCAGCAGTTTAGTAGGGGCAGGACTGAACACTGAAGCTTTCTTT. It translates to CASSLVGAGLNTEAFF.

This clonotype was seen a handful of times. CDR3 nucleotide sequence: TGTGCCAGCAGCTTAACTCGGGGGAGCACAGATACGCAGTATTTT. Its protein product is CASSLTRGSTDTQYF. This chain joins TRBV13 and TRBJ2-3, with a possible D match to TRBD2 (6 bases). Trimming cost V 2 bases and J 0 bases, with 9 bases left between them. The germline CDR1 and CDR2 sequences are PRHDT and FYEKMQ (reference sequence). This CDR3 is built from 15 residues.

This clonotype was seen a handful of times. The chain joins TRBV5-5 to TRBJ2-7; D is undetermined. Germline-derived CDR1 and CDR2 are SGHKS and YYEKEE (reference sequence). V was trimmed by 3 bases and J by 5 bases, leaving 12 bases between them. This CDR3 comprises 13 residues. CDR3 region: CASSWVVRNEQYF. The CDR3 bases are TGTGCCAGCAGCTGGGTGGTGCGCAACGAGCAGTACTTC. Full variable domain (rest looked up from reference TRBV5-5 and TRBJ2-7): DAGVTQSPTHLIKTRGQQVTLRCSPISGHKSVSWYQQVLGQGPQFIFQYYEKEERGRGNFPDRFSARQFPNYSSELNVNALLLGDSALYLCASSWVVRNEQYFGPGTRLTVT.

The chain combines TRBV7-9 with TRBJ1-2; a possible D gene is TRBD1 (6 bases). The CDR3 is 14 residues long. Germline lookup yields CDR1 SEHNR and CDR2 FQNEAQ (reference sequence). V shed 2 bases and J shed 3 bases, with 10 bases lying between them. The CDR3 region has the DNA TGTGCCAGCAGCTTACCAGGGGCAGACTATGGCTACACCTTC. Its protein is CASSLPGADYGYTF.

This clonotype has at least ten counts. V gene TRBV7-2 combines with J gene TRBJ1-2, with 8 bases matching TRBD1. This CDR3 comprises 17 residues. The germline V gene encodes CDR1 SGHTA and CDR2 FQGNSA. Trimming at V came to 5 bases and at J to 0 bases, leaving 11 bases not matched to a gene. Here the CDR3 DNA reads TGTGCCAGCAGCCCAACTCCAGGGGGCCTAACTAACTATGGCTACACCTTC. It translates to CASSPTPGGLTNYGYTF.

This clonotype was counted at least ten times. The chain is built from TRBV12-3 or TRBV12-4 and TRBJ1-1; D remains unclear. Trimming pared 5 bases from V and 10 bases from J, leaving 14 bases between. This CDR3 is built from 12 residues. CDR3 DNA: TGTGCCAGCAGTCCCCGAAGGGTAAGAGCTTTCTTT. The encoded protein is CASSPRRVRAFF.

The chain joins TRBV3-1 to TRBJ2-1; 13 bases line up with TRBD2. CDR1 and CDR2 from the germline V gene are LGHDT and YNNKEL (reference sequence). The CDR3 loop spans 18 amino acids. V trimming: 3 bases; J trimming: 9 bases; junction bases outside the gene matches: 14. The CDR3 nucleotides read TGTGCCAGCAGCCAGTTCGGACTAGCGGGGGCCGGCTTCGGTGAGCAGTTCTTC. Residues: CASSQFGLAGAGFGEQFF.

This clonotype appeared a few times. The chain couples TRBV12-3 or TRBV12-4 to TRBJ1-5; weak D call: TRBD1 (5 bases). V was trimmed by 3 bases and J by 3 bases, leaving 6 bases between them. The CDR3 is made up of 13 amino acids. The chain's CDR3 is CASSFGTNQPQHF. In nucleotides, the CDR3 is TGTGCCAGCAGTTTTGGGACCAATCAGCCCCAGCATTTT.